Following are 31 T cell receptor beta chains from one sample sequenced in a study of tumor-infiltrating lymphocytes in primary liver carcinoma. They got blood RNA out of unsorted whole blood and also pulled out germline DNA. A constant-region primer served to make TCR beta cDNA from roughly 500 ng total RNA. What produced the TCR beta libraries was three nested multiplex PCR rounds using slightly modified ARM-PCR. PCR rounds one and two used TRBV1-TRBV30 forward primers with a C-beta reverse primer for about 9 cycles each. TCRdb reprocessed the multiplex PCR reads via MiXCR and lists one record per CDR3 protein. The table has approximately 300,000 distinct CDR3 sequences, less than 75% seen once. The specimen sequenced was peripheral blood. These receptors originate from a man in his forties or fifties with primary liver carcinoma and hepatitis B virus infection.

CDR3 amino acids: CASSSLLQEGVEQFF. In DNA, the CDR3 is TGTGCCAGCAGCTCGCTCTTGCAGGAGGGGGTTGAGCAGTTCTTC. The rearrangement joins TRBV5-6 to TRBJ2-1; D assignment may be TRBD1 or TRBD2 (6 bases each). CDR3 size: 15 residues. Trimming shortened V by 3 bases and J by 9 bases, and 19 bases separated the two germline ends. Germline V CDR1 and CDR2: SGHDT, YYEEEE.

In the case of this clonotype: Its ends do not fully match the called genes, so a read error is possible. The CDR3 region has the DNA TGTGACAGCTTACCACCGACAGGGGGCTATGAGCAGTACTTC. Its translation is CDSLPPTGGYEQYF. The rearrangement joins TRBV18 to TRBJ2-7; TRBD1 agrees at 10 bases. The CDR3 has 14 amino acids. Looked up from germline, CDR1 is KGHSH and CDR2 is LQKENI.

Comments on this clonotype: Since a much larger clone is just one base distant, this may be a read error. CDR3 protein: CASSFRDQYEQYF. CDR3 in DNA: TGTGCCAGCAGCTTCCGGGATCAATACGAGCAGTACTTC. This rearrangement joins TRBV5-4 to TRBJ2-7, with D possibly TRBD2 on 5 matching bases. Germline V CDR1 and CDR2: SGHNT, YYREEE (reference sequence). The CDR3 extends over 13 amino acids. V was shortened by 2 bases and J by 4 bases, with 10 bases between the two germline ends.

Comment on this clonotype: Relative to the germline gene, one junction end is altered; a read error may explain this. The CDR3 region has the DNA TGTGCCACCAGCTTAGGCGGTAGCAATCAGCCCCAGCATTTT. It encodes CATSLGGSNQPQHF. The chain recombines TRBV13 with TRBJ1-5; unclear D gene. From germline, CDR1 is PRHDT and CDR2 FYEKMQ (reference sequence). The CDR3 loop spans 14 amino acids.

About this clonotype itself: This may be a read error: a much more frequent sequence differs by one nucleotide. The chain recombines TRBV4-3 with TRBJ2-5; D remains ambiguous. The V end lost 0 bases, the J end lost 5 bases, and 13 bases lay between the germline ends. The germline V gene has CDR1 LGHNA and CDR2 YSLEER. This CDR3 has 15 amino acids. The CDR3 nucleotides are TGCGCCAGCAGCCAAGATTTATGTCAAATGGAGACCCAGTACTTC. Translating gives CASSQDLCQMETQYF.

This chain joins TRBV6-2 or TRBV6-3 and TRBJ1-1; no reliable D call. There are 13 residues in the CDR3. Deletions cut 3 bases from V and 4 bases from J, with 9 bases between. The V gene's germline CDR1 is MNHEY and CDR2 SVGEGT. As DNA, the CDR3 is TGTGCCAGCAGTTATGAGGTGAGCACTGAAGCTTTCTTT. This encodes CASSYEVSTEAFF.

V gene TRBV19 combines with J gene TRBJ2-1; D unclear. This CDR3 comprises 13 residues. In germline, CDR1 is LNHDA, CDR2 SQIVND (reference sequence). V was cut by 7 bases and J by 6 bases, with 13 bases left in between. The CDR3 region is CASTPGRINEQFF. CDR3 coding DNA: TGTGCCAGTACACCGGGTCGCATCAATGAGCAGTTCTTC.

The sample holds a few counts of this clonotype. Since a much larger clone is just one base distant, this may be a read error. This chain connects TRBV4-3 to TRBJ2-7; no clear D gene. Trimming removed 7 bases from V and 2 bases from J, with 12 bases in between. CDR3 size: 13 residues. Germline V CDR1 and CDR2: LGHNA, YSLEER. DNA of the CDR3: TGCGCCAGCAACCAGGAGCCCCCCTACGAGCAGTACTTC. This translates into CASNQEPPYEQYF.

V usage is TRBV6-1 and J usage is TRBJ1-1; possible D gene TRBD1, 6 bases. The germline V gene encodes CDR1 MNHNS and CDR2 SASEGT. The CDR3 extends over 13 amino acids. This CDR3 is CASRGAWNTEAFF. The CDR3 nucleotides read TGTGCATCGCGGGGGGCATGGAACACTGAAGCTTTCTTT.

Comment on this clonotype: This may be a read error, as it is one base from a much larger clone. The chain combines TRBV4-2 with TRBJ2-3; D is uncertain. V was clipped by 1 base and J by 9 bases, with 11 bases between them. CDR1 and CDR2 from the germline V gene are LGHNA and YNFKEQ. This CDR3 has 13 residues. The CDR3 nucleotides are TGTGCCAGCAGCCAAGGTCTTCGTTCGACGCAGTATTTT. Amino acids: CASSQGLRSTQYF.

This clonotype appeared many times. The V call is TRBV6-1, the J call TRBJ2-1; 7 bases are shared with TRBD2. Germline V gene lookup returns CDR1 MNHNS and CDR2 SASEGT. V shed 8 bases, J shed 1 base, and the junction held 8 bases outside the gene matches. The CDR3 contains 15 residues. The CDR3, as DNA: TGTGCCAGCTCTCTAGCGGCCCAGTCCTACAATGAGCAGTTCTTC. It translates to CASSLAAQSYNEQFF.

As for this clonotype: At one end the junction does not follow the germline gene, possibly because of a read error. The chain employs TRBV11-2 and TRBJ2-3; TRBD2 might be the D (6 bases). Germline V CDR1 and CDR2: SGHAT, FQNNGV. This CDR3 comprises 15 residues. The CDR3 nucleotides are TGTGGCATCAGCTCCATACTAGCTCGCACAGATAAGCAGTATTTT. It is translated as CGISSILARTDKQYF.

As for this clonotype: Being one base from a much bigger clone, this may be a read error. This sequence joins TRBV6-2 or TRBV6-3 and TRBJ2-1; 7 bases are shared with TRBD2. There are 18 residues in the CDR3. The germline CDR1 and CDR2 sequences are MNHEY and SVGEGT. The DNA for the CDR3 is TGTGCCAGCAGTTACTCGATGTTTGCTAGCGGTAGGAACAATGGGCAGTTCTTC. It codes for CASSYSMFASGRNNGQFF.

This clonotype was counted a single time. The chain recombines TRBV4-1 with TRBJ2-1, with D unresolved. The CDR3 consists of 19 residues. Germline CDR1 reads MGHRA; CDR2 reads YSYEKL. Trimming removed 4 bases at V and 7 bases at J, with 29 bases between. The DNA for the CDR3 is TGCGCCAGCAGCCGAGCCGCTTCGGCCCCACCAAGACCGAAAAATGAGCAGTTCTTC. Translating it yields CASSRAASAPPRPKNEQFF.

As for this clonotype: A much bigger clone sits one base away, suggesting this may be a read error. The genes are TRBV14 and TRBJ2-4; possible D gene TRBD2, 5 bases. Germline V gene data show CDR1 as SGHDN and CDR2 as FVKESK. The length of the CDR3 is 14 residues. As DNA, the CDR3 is TGTGCCAGAAGCCAAAGCGGTACCAAAAACATTCAGTACTTC. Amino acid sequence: CARSQSGTKNIQYF.

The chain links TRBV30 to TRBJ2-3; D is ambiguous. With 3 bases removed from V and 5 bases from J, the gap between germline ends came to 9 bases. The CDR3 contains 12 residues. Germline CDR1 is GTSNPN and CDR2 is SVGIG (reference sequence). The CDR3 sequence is CAWSSSGDTQYF. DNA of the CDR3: TGTGCCTGGAGCTCTAGTGGAGATACGCAGTATTTT. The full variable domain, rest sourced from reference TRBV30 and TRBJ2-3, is SQTIHQWPATLVQPVGSPLSLECTVEGTSNPNLYWYRQAAGRGLQLLFYSVGIGQISSEVPQNLSASRPQDRQFILSSKKLLLSDSGFYLCAWSSSGDTQYFGPGTRLTVL.

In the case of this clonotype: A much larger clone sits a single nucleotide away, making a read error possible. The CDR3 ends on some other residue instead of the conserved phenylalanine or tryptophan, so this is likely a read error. DNA for the CDR3: TGTGCCAGCAGCTATAGGGGTTTTGGGGGAGGGGAGAATGAGCAGTTCTAC. Translating it yields CASSYRGFGGGENEQFY. V and J are TRBV6-5 and TRBJ2-1; 7 nucleotides match TRBD2. There are 17 residues in the CDR3. The germline V gene encodes CDR1 MNHEY and CDR2 SVGAGI. The J segment lost 7 bases and the V segment lost 6 bases, leaving 18 bases of the junction unmatched.

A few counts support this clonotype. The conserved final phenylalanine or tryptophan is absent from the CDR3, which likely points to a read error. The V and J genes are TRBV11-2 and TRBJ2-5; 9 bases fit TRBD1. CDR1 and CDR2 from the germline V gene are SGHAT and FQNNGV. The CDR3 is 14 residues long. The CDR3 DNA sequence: TGTGCTAGCAGCTTACAGGGGGCTAGGGAGACCCAGTACTTA. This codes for CASSLQGARETQYL.

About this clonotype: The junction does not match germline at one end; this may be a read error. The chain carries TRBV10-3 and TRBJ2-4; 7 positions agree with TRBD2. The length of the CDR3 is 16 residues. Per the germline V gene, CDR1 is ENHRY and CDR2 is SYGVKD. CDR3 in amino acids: CAISERAGEAENIPYF. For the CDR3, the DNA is TGTGCCATCAGTGAGCGGGCGGGAGAAGCCGAAAACATTCCGTACTTC.

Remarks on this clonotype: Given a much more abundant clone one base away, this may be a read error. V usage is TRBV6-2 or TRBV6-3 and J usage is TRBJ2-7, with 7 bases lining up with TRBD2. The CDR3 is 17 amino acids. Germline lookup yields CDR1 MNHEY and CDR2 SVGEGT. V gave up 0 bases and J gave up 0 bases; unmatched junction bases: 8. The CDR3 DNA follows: TGTGCCAGCAGTTACTCAGGACTAGTGGCGAACTCCTACGAGCAGTACTTC. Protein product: CASSYSGLVANSYEQYF.

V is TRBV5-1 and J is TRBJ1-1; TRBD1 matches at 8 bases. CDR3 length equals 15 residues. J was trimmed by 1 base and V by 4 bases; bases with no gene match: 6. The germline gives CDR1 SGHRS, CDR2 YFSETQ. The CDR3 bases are TGCGCCAGCAGCAGAGGGACAGGCTCGAACACTGAAGCTTTCTTT. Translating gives CASSRGTGSNTEAFF.

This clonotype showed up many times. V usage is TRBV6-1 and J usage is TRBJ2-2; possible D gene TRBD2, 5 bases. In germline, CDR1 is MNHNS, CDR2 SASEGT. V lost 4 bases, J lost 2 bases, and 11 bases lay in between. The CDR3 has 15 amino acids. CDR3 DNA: TGTGCCAGCAGTGGCGGAGGAATAAACACCGGGGAGCTGTTTTTT. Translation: CASSGGGINTGELFF.

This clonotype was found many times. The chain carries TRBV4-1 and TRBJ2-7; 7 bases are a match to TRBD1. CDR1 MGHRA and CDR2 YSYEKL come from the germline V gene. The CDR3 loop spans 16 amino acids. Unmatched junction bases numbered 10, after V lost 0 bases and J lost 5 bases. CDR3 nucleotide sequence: TGCGCCAGCAGCCAAGAGCCAGGGGGAAGCGGCAACGAGCAGTACTTC. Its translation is CASSQEPGGSGNEQYF.

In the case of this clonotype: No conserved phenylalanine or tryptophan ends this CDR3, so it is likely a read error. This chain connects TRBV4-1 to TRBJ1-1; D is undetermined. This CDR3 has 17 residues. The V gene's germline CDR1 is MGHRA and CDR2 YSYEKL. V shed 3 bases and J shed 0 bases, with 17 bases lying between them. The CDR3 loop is CASSQEENAPLNTEAFL. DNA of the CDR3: TGCGCCAGCAGCCAGGAAGAGAACGCGCCGTTGAACACTGAAGCTTTCCTT.

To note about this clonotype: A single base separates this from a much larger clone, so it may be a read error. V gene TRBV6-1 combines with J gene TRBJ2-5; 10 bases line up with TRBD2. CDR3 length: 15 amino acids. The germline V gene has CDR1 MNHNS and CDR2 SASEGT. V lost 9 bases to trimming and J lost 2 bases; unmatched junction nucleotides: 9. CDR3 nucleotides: TGTGCCAGTACCTCGGGACTAGCGTGTCAAGAGACCCAGTACTTC. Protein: CASTSGLACQETQYF.

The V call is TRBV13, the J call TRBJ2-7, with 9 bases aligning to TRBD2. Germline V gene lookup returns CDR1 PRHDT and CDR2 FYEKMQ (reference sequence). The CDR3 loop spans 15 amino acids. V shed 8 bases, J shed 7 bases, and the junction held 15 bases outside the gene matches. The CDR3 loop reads CASGSTSGTLIEQYF. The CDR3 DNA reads TGTGCCAGCGGCTCGACTAGCGGAACCTTGATTGAGCAGTACTTC. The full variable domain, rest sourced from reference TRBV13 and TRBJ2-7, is AAGVIQSPRHLIKEKRETATLKCYPIPRHDTVYWYQQGPGQDPQFLISFYEKMQSDKGSIPDRFSAQQFSDYHSELNMSSLELGDSALYFCASGSTSGTLIEQYFGPGTRLTVT.

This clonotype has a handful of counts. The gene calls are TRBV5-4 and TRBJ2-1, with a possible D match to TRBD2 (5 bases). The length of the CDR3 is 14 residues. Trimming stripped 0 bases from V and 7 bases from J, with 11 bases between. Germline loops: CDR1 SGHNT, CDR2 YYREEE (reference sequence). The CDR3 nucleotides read TGTGCCAGCAGCTTGGGGGGAGCTATTAATGAGCAGTTCTTC. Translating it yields CASSLGGAINEQFF.

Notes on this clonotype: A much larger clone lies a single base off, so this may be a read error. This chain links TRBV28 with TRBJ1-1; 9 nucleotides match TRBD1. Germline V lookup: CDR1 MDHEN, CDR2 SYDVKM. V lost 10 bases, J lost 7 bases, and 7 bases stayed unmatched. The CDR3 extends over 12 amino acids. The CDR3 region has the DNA TGTGCCATCAGCACAGGGGGCCGTGAAGCTTTCTTT. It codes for CAISTGGREAFF. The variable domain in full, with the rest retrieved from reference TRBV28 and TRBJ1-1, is DVKVTQSSRYLVKRTGEKVFLECVQDMDHENMFWYRQDPGLGLRLIYFSYDVKMKEKGDIPEGYSVSREKKERFSLILESASTNQTSMYLCAISTGGREAFFGQGTRLTVV.

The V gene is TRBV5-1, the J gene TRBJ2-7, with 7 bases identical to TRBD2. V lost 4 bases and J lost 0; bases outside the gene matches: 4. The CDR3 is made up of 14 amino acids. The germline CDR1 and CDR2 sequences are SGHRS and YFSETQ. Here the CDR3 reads CASSKSGISYEQYF. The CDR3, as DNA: TGCGCCAGCAGCAAAAGCGGGATCTCCTACGAGCAGTACTTC.

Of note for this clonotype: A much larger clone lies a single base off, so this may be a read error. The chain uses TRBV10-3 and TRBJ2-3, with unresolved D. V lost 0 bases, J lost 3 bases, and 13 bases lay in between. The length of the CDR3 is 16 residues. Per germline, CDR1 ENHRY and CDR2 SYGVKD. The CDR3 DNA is TGTGCCATCAGTGAGTCGTGGATAACGATAACAGATACGCAGTATTTT. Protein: CAISESWITITDTQYF.

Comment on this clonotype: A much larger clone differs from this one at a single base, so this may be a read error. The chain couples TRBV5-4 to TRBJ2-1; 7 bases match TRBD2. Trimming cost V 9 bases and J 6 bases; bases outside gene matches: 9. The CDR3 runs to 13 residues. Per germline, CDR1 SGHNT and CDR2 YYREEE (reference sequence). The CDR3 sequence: CATTSRRPNEQFF. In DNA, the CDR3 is TGTGCCACGACTAGCAGGAGACCCAATGAGCAGTTCTTC.